The 21 T cell receptor beta chains below all came from one sample that was sequenced in a study of human T cells and chemical hapten exposure. Specified time point: patch test 3, about 24 weeks after DPC sensitization. Treatment meaning: therapeutic diphenylcyclopropenone sensitization with weekly scalp DPC. The total RNA was obtained from whole blood that was not fractionated. MiXCR was run by TCRdb on the RACE reads, yielding one entry per CDR3 protein. The sample has 40,000 or so distinct CDR3 sequences; roughly 13% are singletons. Sequencing was performed on whole blood, taken in connection with sensitization to the hapten diphenylcyclopropenone (DPC). The receptor set was obtained from a woman aged 40 to 49 with alopecia areata. Some clones in this sample may be carry-over from other donors' samples.

This clonotype came up many times. The rearrangement links TRBV7-9 to TRBJ1-2, with 8 nucleotides matching TRBD1. The CDR3 sequence is 15 residues long. The germline V gene encodes CDR1 SEHNR and CDR2 FQNEAQ (reference sequence). V gave up 3 bases and J gave up 4 bases; unmatched junction bases: 7. In DNA form, the CDR3 reads TGTGCCAGCAGCTTCGGACAGGGAGCGGTCTATGGCTACACCTTC. It specifies CASSFGQGAVYGYTF.

This clonotype was seen at least ten times. The rearrangement links TRBV28 to TRBJ2-7, with 10 bases lining up with TRBD2. The CDR3 has 15 residues. Germline assignment: CDR1 MDHEN and CDR2 SYDVKM. V trimming: 5 bases; J trimming: 11 bases; junction bases outside the gene matches: 15. The CDR3 loop reads CASSPAGTSVRKEYF. CDR3 sequence (DNA): TGTGCCAGCAGTCCCGCCGGGACTAGCGTCCGGAAAGAGTACTTC.

The V and J genes are TRBV15 and TRBJ2-7; D not certain. The ends were cut back, 0 bases at V and 3 bases at J, with 6 bases in the middle. The CDR3 covers 13 residues. Germline CDR1 reads LNHNV; CDR2 reads YYDKDF (reference sequence). CDR3 sequence reads: CATSRDARYEQYF. The CDR3 DNA is TGTGCCACCAGCAGAGATGCCCGCTACGAGCAGTACTTC.

This clonotype was observed a handful of times. The chain joins TRBV5-1 to TRBJ2-1, with a possible D match to TRBD2 (6 bases). The length of the CDR3 is 15 residues. Trimming removed 7 bases from V and 0 bases from J, with 14 bases in between. From germline, CDR1 is SGHRS and CDR2 YFSETQ. CDR3 region: CASRELGSSYNEQFF. The CDR3 DNA follows: TGCGCCAGCCGGGAGTTGGGGAGCTCCTACAATGAGCAGTTCTTC.

A few counts support this clonotype. The V gene is TRBV7-2, the J gene TRBJ2-3, with 9 bases identical to TRBD2. The CDR3 runs to 17 residues. The V gene's germline CDR1 is SGHTA and CDR2 FQGNSA. Trimming took 2 bases from V and 2 from J; bases not matched to a gene: 8. The CDR3 DNA reads TGTGCCAGCAGCTTATCATCCCTAGCGGGAAACACAGATACGCAGTATTTT. The encoded protein is CASSLSSLAGNTDTQYF.

V gene TRBV10-2 combines with J gene TRBJ1-5; D is ambiguous. Per the germline V gene, CDR1 is WSHSY and CDR2 is SAAADI. The CDR3 runs to 13 residues. Trimming stripped 5 bases from V and 5 bases from J, with 10 bases between. The CDR3, as DNA: TGCGCCAGCAGTATGACCCTAGATCAGCCCCAGCATTTT. Its protein product is CASSMTLDQPQHF.

This clonotype was seen many times. V usage is TRBV2 and J usage is TRBJ2-1, with D possibly matching TRBD1 (5 bases). Germline CDR1 SNHLY, CDR2 FYNNEI. This CDR3 is 15 amino acids long. Trimming removed 4 bases at V and 0 bases at J, with 10 bases between. CDR3 nucleotides: TGTGCCAGCAGTGTTGGTAGGGGCTCCTACAATGAGCAGTTCTTC. Translating it yields CASSVGRGSYNEQFF.

This clonotype was seen repeatedly, ten times or more. The chain is built from TRBV4-1 and TRBJ2-5; 9 nucleotides agree with TRBD2. This CDR3 is 13 amino acids long. In germline, CDR1 is MGHRA, CDR2 YSYEKL. With V trimmed by 4 bases and J by 5 bases, 2 bases remained unmatched. The CDR3 region has the DNA TGCGCCAGCAGCCCCGGACTAGCGGAGACCCAGTACTTC. Protein: CASSPGLAETQYF.

Ten or more counts support this clonotype. The rearrangement joins TRBV7-3 to TRBJ2-7; no clear D gene. Trimming removed 2 bases at V and 7 bases at J, with 12 bases between. Germline V lookup: CDR1 SGHTA, CDR2 FQGTGA. This CDR3 comprises 13 residues. CDR3 protein: CASSLSTFGEQYF. DNA for the CDR3: TGTGCCAGCAGCTTATCCACCTTCGGGGAGCAGTACTTC.

This clonotype was counted many times. The chain uses TRBV28 and TRBJ1-1, with unresolved D. The germline gives CDR1 MDHEN, CDR2 SYDVKM. The V gene lost 8 bases and the J gene lost 3 bases, with 7 bases spanning the gap. This CDR3 has 11 residues. The CDR3 DNA reads TGTGCCAGCGAGTCAGACACTGAAGCTTTCTTT. Its translation is CASESDTEAFF.

This clonotype was found a few times. V gene TRBV4-2 combines with J gene TRBJ2-1; TRBD2 matches at 8 bases. Trimming took 4 bases from V and 5 from J; bases not matched to a gene: 13. This CDR3 is built from 17 residues. Germline-derived CDR1 and CDR2 are LGHNA and YNFKEQ. The DNA for the CDR3 is TGTGCCAGCAGCCCCCTCGAACGGGAGGGCTTCCACAATGAGCAGTTCTTC. Translating it yields CASSPLEREGFHNEQFF.

V is TRBV5-6 and J is TRBJ2-7; perhaps TRBD2 as D (5 bases). In germline, CDR1 is SGHDT, CDR2 YYEEEE. The V end lost 0 bases, the J end lost 2 bases, and 9 bases lay between the germline ends. The CDR3 totals 14 residues. CDR3 DNA sequence: TGTGCCAGCAGCTTGGGGACTGGAACCTACGAGCAGTACTTC. Translating gives CASSLGTGTYEQYF.

Note on this clonotype: This may arise from a read error, as a much more abundant clone is one base away. The chain carries TRBV7-8 and TRBJ2-5; possible D gene TRBD1, 5 bases. Germline V gives CDR1 SGHVS, CDR2 FQNEAQ. The CDR3 runs to 14 residues. Trimming took 10 bases from V and 4 from J, leaving 19 bases between them. Written as DNA, the CDR3 is TGTGCCACTTCAAGACAGAGAAACGGAGAGACCCAGTACTTC. It encodes CATSRQRNGETQYF.

This clonotype was seen repeatedly, ten times or more. This chain links TRBV28 with TRBJ1-5; possible D gene TRBD1, 5 bases. V lost 2 bases and J 0 bases, leaving 14 bases between the germline ends. Germline V gene sequence: CDR1 MDHEN, CDR2 SYDVKM. This CDR3 spans 17 amino acids. CDR3: CASSLGVRGPSNQPQHF. In nucleotides, the CDR3 is TGTGCCAGCAGTTTAGGAGTTAGGGGACCTAGCAATCAGCCCCAGCATTTT.

This clonotype has more than one count but fewer than ten. V is TRBV7-2 and J is TRBJ1-3; D is undetermined. V lost 5 bases and J 4 bases, leaving 12 bases between the germline ends. Germline CDR1 and CDR2: SGHTA and FQGNSA. There are 14 residues in the CDR3. The chain's CDR3 is CASSPVGTGNTIYF. DNA for the CDR3: TGTGCCAGCAGCCCTGTGGGTACCGGAAACACCATATATTTT.

Many counts were recorded for this clonotype. This chain connects TRBV20-1 to TRBJ2-1, with 10 positions matching TRBD1. The ends lost 4 bases at V and 2 bases at J; junction bases unmatched: 8. This CDR3 comprises 16 residues. The germline V gene encodes CDR1 DFQATT and CDR2 SNEGSKA (reference sequence). CDR3 nucleotide sequence: TGCAGTGCTACAACGGGACAGGGGTTTACCTACAATGAGCAGTTCTTC. Protein: CSATTGQGFTYNEQFF.

The V call is TRBV7-9, the J call TRBJ1-6; the D is unclear. V lost 7 bases to trimming and J lost 7 bases, with 14 bases between them. Germline values: CDR1 SEHNR, CDR2 FQNEAQ (reference sequence). CDR3 length equals 14 residues. The CDR3 nucleotides read TGTGCCAGCACCCCCCTTGGGCAGAATTCACCCCTCCACTTT. Translation gives CASTPLGQNSPLHF.

There are many counts of this clonotype. The V and J genes are TRBV5-5 and TRBJ1-6; D perhaps matches TRBD1 (5 bases). Trimming shortened V by 1 base and J by 9 bases, and 14 bases separated the two germline ends. The CDR3 sequence is 15 residues long. Germline V CDR1 and CDR2: SGHKS, YYEKEE (reference sequence). This CDR3 is CASSLQGQGASPLHF. The DNA of the CDR3 is TGTGCCAGCAGCTTGCAAGGCCAGGGTGCTTCACCCCTCCACTTT.

This sequence joins TRBV10-3 and TRBJ1-1, with TRBD1 identical over 7 bases. Per the germline V gene, CDR1 is ENHRY and CDR2 is SYGVKD. The CDR3 loop spans 15 amino acids. With V trimmed by 7 bases and J by 10 bases, 18 bases remained unmatched. The CDR3 nucleotides read TGTGCCATCACCCGGACCGGCACAGGGGCCGAAGGAGCTTTCTTT. It is translated as CAITRTGTGAEGAFF.

This chain links TRBV28 with TRBJ1-3, with D hard to call. The CDR3 loop spans 12 amino acids. Germline-derived CDR1 and CDR2 are MDHEN and SYDVKM. Trimming left V 8 bases short and J 6 bases short, with 11 bases between. Here the CDR3 reads CASFSNTNTIYF. The CDR3 nucleotides read TGTGCCAGCTTTTCAAATACAAACACCATATATTTT. Full variable domain (rest looked up from reference TRBV28 and TRBJ1-3): DVKVTQSSRYLVKRTGEKVFLECVQDMDHENMFWYRQDPGLGLRLIYFSYDVKMKEKGDIPEGYSVSREKKERFSLILESASTNQTSMYLCASFSNTNTIYFGEGSWLTVV.

This clonotype was seen many times. In DNA form, the CDR3 reads TGTGCCAGCAGTATAGACCCGGGCCCCACCTACGAGCAGTACTTC. Encoded protein: CASSIDPGPTYEQYF. The chain couples TRBV28 to TRBJ2-7; D call uncertain. Trimming took 5 bases from V and 2 from J, leaving 16 bases between them. Per germline, CDR1 MDHEN and CDR2 SYDVKM. This CDR3 has 15 residues.